This T cell receptor (beta chain) was sequenced for a study of blood T cell repertoires in COVID-19. Looking at the study overall: There were acute and convalescent COVID-19 samples, and they came from the United States, Italy and Spain.

The cohort comprised adults aged about 18 to 100 years residing in about 25 US areas. Which cohort a participant joined came from the clinical history participants gave. TCRdb's table, derived via immunoSEQ multiplex PCR, lists solely in-frame clones and lacks some. The sample has under 200,000 clones; 88% are singletons. Germline CDR1 reads LNHDA; CDR2 reads SQIVND (reference sequence). The CDR3 runs to 12 residues. V dropped 9 bases and J dropped 5 bases, with 13 bases sitting between them. The sequencing sample was made of PBMCs or T cells enriched from blood (not recorded which). The sequence was collected from a woman in her forties or fifties who had recovered from COVID-19. The rearrangement uses TRBV19 and TRBJ1-2; D might be TRBD1 (6 bases). The CDR3 DNA follows: TGTGCCAGCAACCAGGGGTTTTATGGCTACACCTTC. It codes for CASNQGFYGYTF. Filled out from reference TRBV19 and TRBJ1-2, the complete variable domain reads DGGITQSPKYLFRKEGQNVTLSCEQNLNHDAMYWYRQDPGQGLRLIYYSQIVNDFQKGDIAEGYSVSREKKESFPLTVTSAQKNPTAFYLCASNQGFYGYTFGSGTRLTVV.